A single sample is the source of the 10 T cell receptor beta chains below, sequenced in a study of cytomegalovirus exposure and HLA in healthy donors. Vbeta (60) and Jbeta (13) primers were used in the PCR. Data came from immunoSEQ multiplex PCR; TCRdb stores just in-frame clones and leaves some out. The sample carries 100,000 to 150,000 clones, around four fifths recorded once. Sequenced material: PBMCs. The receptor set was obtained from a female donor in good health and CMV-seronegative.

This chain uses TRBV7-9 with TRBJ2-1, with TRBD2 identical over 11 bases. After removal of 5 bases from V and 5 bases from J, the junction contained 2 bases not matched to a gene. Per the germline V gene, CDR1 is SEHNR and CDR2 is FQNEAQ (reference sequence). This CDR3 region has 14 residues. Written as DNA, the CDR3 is TGTGCCAGCAGCACTAGCGGGAGCAACAATGAGCAGTTCTTC. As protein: CASSTSGSNNEQFF.

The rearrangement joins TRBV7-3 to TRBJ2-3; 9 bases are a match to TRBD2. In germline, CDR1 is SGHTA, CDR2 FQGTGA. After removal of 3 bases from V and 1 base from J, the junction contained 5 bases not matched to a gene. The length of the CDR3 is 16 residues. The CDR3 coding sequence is TGTGCCAGCAGCTTCAGGACTAGCGAGGGCACAGATACGCAGTATTTT. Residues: CASSFRTSEGTDTQYF.

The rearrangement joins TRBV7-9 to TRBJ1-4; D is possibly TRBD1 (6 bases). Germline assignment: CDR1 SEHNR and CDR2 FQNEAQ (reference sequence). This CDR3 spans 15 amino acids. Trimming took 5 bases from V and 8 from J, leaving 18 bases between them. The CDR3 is CASSRDTLTGEKLFF. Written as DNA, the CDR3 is TGTGCCAGCAGCAGGGACACCCTAACGGGAGAAAAACTGTTTTTT.

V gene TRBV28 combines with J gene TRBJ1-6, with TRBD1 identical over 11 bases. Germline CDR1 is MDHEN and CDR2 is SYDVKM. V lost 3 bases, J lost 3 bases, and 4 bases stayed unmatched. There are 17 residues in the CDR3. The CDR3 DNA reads TGTGCCAGCAGTTTGCGGACAGGGGGCTACTATAATTCACCCCTCCACTTT. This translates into CASSLRTGGYYNSPLHF.

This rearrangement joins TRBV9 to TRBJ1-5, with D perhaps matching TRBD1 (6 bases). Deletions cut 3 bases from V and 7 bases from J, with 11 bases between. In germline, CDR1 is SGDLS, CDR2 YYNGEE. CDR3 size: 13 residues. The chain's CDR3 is CASSAGGGQPQHF. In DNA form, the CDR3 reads TGTGCCAGCAGCGCGGGAGGGGGGCAGCCCCAGCATTTT.

The chain's CDR3 is CASSLEGPGETQYF. The CDR3 DNA follows: TGTGCCAGCAGCTTAGAGGGTCCGGGAGAGACCCAGTACTTC. The chain recombines TRBV5-6 with TRBJ2-5, with D maybe TRBD2 (5 bases). V was clipped by 2 bases and J by 4 bases, with 12 bases between them. The CDR3 totals 14 residues. CDR1 is SGHDT, CDR2 YYEEEE, per germline.

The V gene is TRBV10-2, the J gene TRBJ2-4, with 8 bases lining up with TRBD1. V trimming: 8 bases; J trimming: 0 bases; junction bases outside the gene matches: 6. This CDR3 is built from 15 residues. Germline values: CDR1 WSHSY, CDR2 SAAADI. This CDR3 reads CASWGQALAKNIQYF. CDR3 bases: TGCGCCAGCTGGGGACAGGCGCTAGCCAAAAACATTCAGTACTTC.

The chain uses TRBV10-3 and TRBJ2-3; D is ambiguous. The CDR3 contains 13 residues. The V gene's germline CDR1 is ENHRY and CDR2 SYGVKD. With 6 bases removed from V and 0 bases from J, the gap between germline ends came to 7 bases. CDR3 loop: CAIRGISTDTQYF. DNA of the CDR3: TGTGCCATCAGGGGCATTAGCACAGATACGCAGTATTTT.

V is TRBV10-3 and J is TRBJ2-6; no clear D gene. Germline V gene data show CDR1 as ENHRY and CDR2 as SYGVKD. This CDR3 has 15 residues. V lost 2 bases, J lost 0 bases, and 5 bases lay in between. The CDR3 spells CAISEQISGANVLTF. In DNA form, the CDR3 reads TGTGCCATCAGTGAGCAAATCTCTGGGGCCAACGTCCTGACTTTC.

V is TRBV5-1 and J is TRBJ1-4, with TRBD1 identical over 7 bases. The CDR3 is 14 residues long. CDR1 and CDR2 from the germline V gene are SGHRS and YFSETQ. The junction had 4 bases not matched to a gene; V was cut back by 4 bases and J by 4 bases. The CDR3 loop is CASSPDRLNEKLFF. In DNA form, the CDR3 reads TGCGCCAGCAGCCCGGACAGGCTTAATGAAAAACTGTTTTTT. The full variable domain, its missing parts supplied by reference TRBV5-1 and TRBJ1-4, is KAGVTQTPRYLIKTRGQQVTLSCSPISGHRSVSWYQQTPGQGLQFLFEYFSETQRNKGNFPGRFSGRQFSNSRSEMNVSTLELGDSALYLCASSPDRLNEKLFFGSGTQLSVL.